Listed below are T cell receptor beta chains from one sample, sequenced in a study of regulatory T cells in long-lasting Graves disease. Each CDR3 protein is one row after TCRdb ran MiXCR on the multiplex PCR reads. Here the sample spans around 450,000 distinct CDR3 sequences, just under 15% being singletons. This sample also belongs to another study, concerning T cells in Graves' hyperthyroidism and ophthalmopathy.

Specimen: peripheral blood mononuclear cells (PBMCs), collected at new diagnosis, from a patient treated with antithyroid drugs. The receptors derive from a woman aged 30 to 39 with Graves disease. The CDR3 runs from the conserved cysteine through the conserved F or W. A D gene is named only where the DNA matches it firmly. Some rows mark clone size as missing; the rest say once, few, many or name a class of expanded clone.

D: .
J: TRBJ2-2
V: TRBV30
size: few
DNA: TGTGCCTGGAGTGTGGGGGGGCCCCCCGGGGAGCTGTTTTTT
CDR3: CAWSVGGPPGELFF

D: TRBD2
J: TRBJ2-7
V: TRBV20-1
size: few
DNA: TGCAGTGCCCCTAATAGTTTAGCGGGAGTCCCCTACGAGCAGTACTTC
CDR3: CSAPNSLAGVPYEQYF

D: .
J: TRBJ2-3
V: TRBV29-1
size: many
DNA: TGCAGCGTTCCGGCCCCCACAGATACGCAGTATTTT
CDR3: CSVPAPTDTQYF

D: .
J: TRBJ2-7
V: TRBV19
size: .
DNA: TGTGCCAGTAGTATGAGGGACCACTCCTACGAGCAGTACTTC
CDR3: CASSMRDHSYEQYF

D: .
J: TRBJ1-1
V: TRBV2
size: many
DNA: TGTGCCAGCAGCGTGACATTGAACACTGAAGCTTTCTTT
CDR3: CASSVTLNTEAFF

D: .
J: TRBJ2-5
V: TRBV6-1
size: many
DNA: TGTGCCAGCACGGCCCCAGGGAAAGAGACCCAGTACTTC
CDR3: CASTAPGKETQYF

D: TRBD2
J: TRBJ2-3
V: TRBV27
size: .
DNA: TGTGCCAGCAGTCTTTCGAGATTGTATGGACTAGCGGACACCTCTACGCAGTATTTT
CDR3: CASSLSRLYGLADTSTQYF

D: .
J: TRBJ2-3
V: TRBV30
size: many
DNA: TGTGCCTGGAGTGTAGGGGACATTGTCTTT
CDR3: CAWSVGDIVF

D: .
J: TRBJ2-3
V: TRBV2
size: many
DNA: TGTGCCAGCAGTGACAGGGGCCCTAGCACAGATACGCAGTATTTT
CDR3: CASSDRGPSTDTQYF

D: .
J: TRBJ1-2
V: TRBV27
size: few
DNA: TGTGCCAGCAAATCCCAAGCTAACTATGGCTACACCTTC
CDR3: CASKSQANYGYTF

D: TRBD2
J: TRBJ2-1
V: TRBV11-2
size: many
DNA: TGTGCCAGCAGCTCCCTGGCTAGCGGGAGCAACAATGAGCAGTTCTTC
CDR3: CASSSLASGSNNEQFF

D: .
J: TRBJ1-2
V: TRBV18
size: many
DNA: TGTGCCACCACCCGGGGAACGGCTAACTATGGCTACACCTTC
CDR3: CATTRGTANYGYTF

D: .
J: TRBJ2-1
V: TRBV3-1
size: many
DNA: TGTGCCGGGAGAGGCTCCTACAATGAGCAGTTCTTC
CDR3: CAGRGSYNEQFF

D: .
J: TRBJ1-5
V: TRBV12-3/TRBV12-4
size: many
DNA: TGTGCCAGCAGTTTAGGGACGGACGATTTTCCCCAGCATTTT
CDR3: CASSLGTDDFPQHF

D: TRBD2
J: TRBJ2-7
V: TRBV7-9
size: .
DNA: TGTGCCAGCAGCTTACGAGCTCCTAGCGGTTGGAACGAGCAGTACTTC
CDR3: CASSLRAPSGWNEQYF

D: TRBD1
J: TRBJ1-5
V: TRBV6-2/TRBV6-3
size: few
DNA: TGTGCCAGCAGTGACTTACACTTCAGGGGGTCTAGCAATCAGCCCCAGCATTTT
CDR3: CASSDLHFRGSSNQPQHF

D: TRBD2
J: TRBJ2-1
V: TRBV5-1
size: .
DNA: TGCGCCAGCACGCATAGCGGGAGTTACAATGAGCAGTTCTTC
CDR3: CASTHSGSYNEQFF

D: .
J: TRBJ1-2
V: TRBV7-9
size: .
DNA: TGTGCCAGCAGCTCCCGAATACGTGGCTACACCTTC
CDR3: CASSSRIRGYTF

D: .
J: TRBJ1-5
V: TRBV10-2
size: few
DNA: TGCGCCAGCAGTGAGGGGGGGGTGCGCAATCAGCCCCAGCATTTT
CDR3: CASSEGGVRNQPQHF

D: .
J: TRBJ2-1
V: TRBV18
size: many
DNA: TGTGCCAGCTCGCCCACCCCGAGGGTGGATGAGCAGTTCTTC
CDR3: CASSPTPRVDEQFF

D: TRBD1
J: TRBJ1-1
V: TRBV7-3
size: few
DNA: TGTGCCAGCAGCCCGCAACAGGGGGCCGCGAAAGCTTTCTTT
CDR3: CASSPQQGAAKAFF

D: .
J: TRBJ1-5
V: TRBV12-5
size: .
DNA: TGTGCTAGTGGACTACCCGACCGGAGCCAGCCCCAGCATTTT
CDR3: CASGLPDRSQPQHF

D: TRBD2
J: TRBJ2-1
V: TRBV12-5
size: many
DNA: TGTGCTAGTGGTTTGGTAGGCGGGAGTATAATAGATGAGCAGTTCTTC
CDR3: CASGLVGGSIIDEQFF

D: TRBD1
J: TRBJ2-6
V: TRBV5-5
size: .
DNA: TGTGCCAGCAGCTTGGCCCAACAGGGGATAGGTGGGGCCAACGTCCTGACTTTC
CDR3: CASSLAQQGIGGANVLTF

D: TRBD1
J: TRBJ2-2
V: TRBV10-3
size: .
DNA: TGTGCCATCAGTGACACAGGGGGCACCGGGGAGCTGTTTTTT
CDR3: CAISDTGGTGELFF

D: TRBD2
J: TRBJ2-1
V: TRBV14
size: many
DNA: TGTGCCAGCAGCCGGACTAGCGCGAACAATGAGCAGTTCTTC
CDR3: CASSRTSANNEQFF

D: .
J: TRBJ2-5
V: TRBV12-5
size: few
DNA: TGTGCTAGTGGTTTGGGGCTAGTTGAAGAGACCCAGTACTTC
CDR3: CASGLGLVEETQYF

D: .
J: TRBJ2-1
V: TRBV6-5
size: many
DNA: TGTGCCAGCAGTTACTCCGGTCGTTTGGATGAGCAGTTCTTC
CDR3: CASSYSGRLDEQFF

D: TRBD1
J: TRBJ1-1
V: TRBV12-5
size: many
DNA: TGTGCTAGTGGTTTGGTCAGGACAGGGGGCGCTTCGAGGGACACTGAAGCTTTCTTT
CDR3: CASGLVRTGGASRDTEAFF

D: .
J: TRBJ2-2
V: TRBV19
size: few
DNA: TGTGCCAGTAGTTCCCAGGGCCCGAACACCGGGGAGCTGTTTTTT
CDR3: CASSSQGPNTGELFF

D: TRBD2
J: TRBJ2-7
V: TRBV29-1
size: .
DNA: TGCAGCGTTGAAGAGGGACTAGCCTCCAAGGTGTACTTC
CDR3: CSVEEGLASKVYF

D: TRBD2
J: TRBJ2-1
V: TRBV12-3/TRBV12-4
size: .
DNA: TGTGCCAGCAGTTTAACTAGCGGGAGGCCGGGTGATGAGCAGTTCTTC
CDR3: CASSLTSGRPGDEQFF

D: TRBD2
J: TRBJ2-7
V: TRBV7-8
size: few
DNA: TGTGCCAGCAGCTCCGGACTAGCGGGAGCTAGAGAGCAGTACTTC
CDR3: CASSSGLAGAREQYF

D: TRBD2
J: TRBJ2-2
V: TRBV15
size: many
DNA: TGTGCCACCATGCGGGGGGGGCGAGATACCGGGGAGCTGTTTTTT
CDR3: CATMRGGRDTGELFF

D: .
J: TRBJ1-4
V: TRBV28
size: many
DNA: TGTGCCAGCACCCGCGGGCATACGACTAGGGGTGAAAAACTGTTTTTT
CDR3: CASTRGHTTRGEKLFF

D: .
J: TRBJ1-5
V: TRBV27
size: .
DNA: TGTGCCAGCAGTTTATTGAGTCCACAGGGAGGTGGTCAGCCCCAGCATTTT
CDR3: CASSLLSPQGGGQPQHF

D: .
J: TRBJ1-4
V: TRBV28
size: .
DNA: TGTGCCAGCAGTTTGTCGGGGATGATTAATGAAAAACTGTTTTTT
CDR3: CASSLSGMINEKLFF

D: .
J: TRBJ2-7
V: TRBV5-1
size: many
DNA: TGCGCCAGCAGCTTGGCCGCGCTGGACGAGCAGTACTTC
CDR3: CASSLAALDEQYF

D: .
J: TRBJ1-1
V: TRBV24-1
size: many
DNA: TGTGCCACCCGGGGCAGGGGCACTGAAGCTTTCTTT
CDR3: CATRGRGTEAFF

D: .
J: TRBJ1-1
V: TRBV3-1
size: many
DNA: TGTGCCAGCAGCCAAGCGTCCGGGTACACTGAAGCTTTCTTT
CDR3: CASSQASGYTEAFF

D: TRBD2
J: TRBJ2-5
V: TRBV4-1
size: .
DNA: TGCGCCAGCAGCCAGTTAGCGGGATTTCAAGAGACCCAGTACTTC
CDR3: CASSQLAGFQETQYF

D: .
J: TRBJ2-1
V: TRBV24-1
size: few
DNA: TGTGCCACCAGTGCCTCAGGTGGTGAGCAGTTCTTC
CDR3: CATSASGGEQFF

D: TRBD2
J: TRBJ2-7
V: TRBV30
size: many
DNA: TGTGCCTGGAGCTCCCTGGGCGGGAGAGGCTACGAGCAGTACTTC
CDR3: CAWSSLGGRGYEQYF

D: .
J: TRBJ2-3
V: TRBV4-1
size: many
DNA: TGCGCCAGCAGCCTCGGCCGTACCCACACAGATACGCAGTATTTT
CDR3: CASSLGRTHTDTQYF

D: .
J: TRBJ1-1
V: TRBV7-6
size: .
DNA: TGTGCCAGCAGCTTCTCCGGGGAGGGACCTCTTTCCGTGAACACTGAAGCTTTCTTT
CDR3: CASSFSGEGPLSVNTEAFF